The clone carrying this TCR beta chain has a single count. The V end was cut by 3 bases, the J end by 0 bases, with 17 bases between. Germline V lookup: CDR1 PRHDT, CDR2 FYEKMQ (reference sequence). The CDR3 is made up of 17 amino acids. Produced via immunoSEQ multiplex PCR; TCRdb's table is partial and in-frame only. Among about 150,000 clones listed, around 96% were seen once. The data are from a study of control samples from healthy donors and cancer patients. Sequenced input: blood. The clonotype comes from a man in his forties in good health. The chain recombines TRBV13 with TRBJ1-1, with D uncertain. In DNA form, the CDR3 reads TGTGCCAGCAGCTTTGGGAGGAACAGCGACATGAACACTGAAGCTTTCTTT. Residues: CASSFGRNSDMNTEAFF.